The present entry profiles one T cell receptor (beta chain) with its context. What this receptor recognizes is not known. Base qualities are not at hand, and no much larger clone is one base apart. RNA was extracted with the RNeasy kit and about 0.5 to 1 ug was reverse transcribed using random hexamers. The immunoSEQ multiplex PCR assay, which covers 54 Vbeta and 13 Jbeta segments, was used to amplify TCR beta CDR3 regions. To correct PCR amplification bias, a synthetic template baseline was used for both primer optimization and computational correction. In the authors' own workflow: Reads were annotated to V, D and J genes per IMGT and analyzed with immunoSEQ Analyzer, keeping only productive sequences. Clonality was calculated as one minus the Shannon entropy normalized by log2 of the number of productive unique sequences. For each patient and control, public and private clones were evaluated within the 100 most prevalent clones. Clones were defined as Susac-specific when absent from the healthy and MS cohorts, from about a thousand published viral clones and from other ImmuneACCESS disease sequences. TCRdb handled the public reads itself, with Q25 trimming in fastp and clone calling in MiXCR, and kept productive beta chains. Identical CDR3 proteins give one entry, which carries the most common genes and DNA. The V and J calls and clone size are TCRdb's, not the authors'. In this sample the table shows about 300,000 distinct CDR3 sequences, over 75% of which occur a single time. The top ten clonotypes cover 0.18% of the sample.

CDR1 DFQATT and CDR2 SNEGSKA are derived from the germline V gene (reference sequence). The CDR3 has 12 amino acids, counting the end cysteine and phenylalanine. The CDR3 DNA has 36 bases and is translated from base 1. V sheds 0 bases and J sheds 6 bases, leaving 6 bases between their ends. This record comes from a study of CD8 T cells in Susac syndrome (dated by TCRdb to between 2018 and 2021). Background for the entire study: The study used repertoire sequencing to test whether antigen drove CD8+ T cell activation and differentiation in Susac syndrome. The study compared CD8+ T cell repertoire clonality among 11 to 12 healthy donors, roughly 14 Susac syndrome patients and roughly 16 multiple sclerosis patients. Here is what the overall study found, with its caveats: The number of individuals in the TCR sequencing and HLA analysis was recognized as being relatively small.

High-throughput TCR beta sequencing profiled peripheral blood CD8+ and CD4+ T cells from healthy donors, Susac syndrome patients and multiple sclerosis patients. Multiple sclerosis controls were treatment-naive patients with stable or active relapsing-remitting disease fulfilling revised McDonald criteria. CD8+ TEMRA cells were enriched by FACS, while bulk CD8+ and CD4+ T cells were purified by magnetic negative isolation. Blood was drawn into EDTA tubes, processed within 24 hours, and PBMCs were isolated by density gradient centrifugation. PBMCs intended for TCR sequencing were cryopreserved in liquid nitrogen and were subsequently thawed in a 37 degrees C water bath. A purity of at least 90% was achieved for sorted or isolated CD4+, CD8+ and CD8+ TEMRA cells.

The sample consisted of CD8+ T cells from PBMCs. The chain is assembled from TRBV20-1 and TRBJ2-4; the D gene is not confidently resolved. The source of this sequence is a human donor with multiple sclerosis. The DNA sequence reads TGCAGTGCTAGAGATGACGGAAACATTCAGTACTTC. It specifies CSARDDGNIQYF.